The 10 T cell receptor beta chains below were found in one sample sequenced in a study of control samples from healthy donors and cancer patients. Sequencing was performed with immunoSEQ multiplex PCR; in TCRdb, only in-frame clones are kept and a portion is missing. This table has 60,000 to 75,000 clones, approximately 80% appearing once. Sequenced sample: blood. Receptor source: a man aged 45-60 years in good health.

This chain joins TRBV6-5 and TRBJ1-5; unclear D gene. The germline CDR1 and CDR2 sequences are MNHEY and SVGAGI. The V end was cut by 2 bases, the J end by 3 bases, with 8 bases between. The CDR3 length is 14 residues. The CDR3 bases are TGTGCCAGCAGTTACGGTAGTGACAATCAGCCCCAGCATTTT. Amino acids: CASSYGSDNQPQHF.

The J gene is TRBJ2-5, the V gene TRBV11-3, with D perhaps matching TRBD1 or TRBD2 (6 bases each). The CDR3 runs to 13 residues. Germline values: CDR1 SGHNT, CDR2 YENEEA. V lost 4 bases, J lost 4 bases, and 10 bases lay in between. CDR3 nucleotide sequence: TGTGCCAGCAGCTCGGAGGGGGGAGAGACCCAGTACTTC. Its translation is CASSSEGGETQYF.

This clone has only a few counts. The chain carries TRBV4-3 and TRBJ1-2, with TRBD1 identical over 9 bases. Germline loops: CDR1 LGHNA, CDR2 YSLEER. The V segment lost 1 base and the J segment 6 bases; nucleotides outside the gene matches: 6. The CDR3 is 15 residues long. CDR3 coding DNA: TGCGCCAGCAGCCAAGCGGGGACAGGGTTAAATGGCTACACCTTC. Translation gives CASSQAGTGLNGYTF.

V and J are TRBV5-4 and TRBJ2-7, with a tentative D call TRBD1 (6 bases). V shed 0 bases and J shed 6 bases, with 13 bases lying between them. The CDR3 length is 14 residues. CDR1 and CDR2 from the germline V gene are SGHNT and YYREEE (reference sequence). The DNA for the CDR3 is TGTGCCAGCAGCTTGGTGGGACACCCTCTCGAGCAGTACTTC. Protein product: CASSLVGHPLEQYF.

The chain employs TRBV5-6 and TRBJ1-5; 10 bases agree with TRBD1. The CDR3 contains 15 residues. V shed 4 bases and J 3 bases; nucleotides not matched to a gene: 4. Germline assignment: CDR1 SGHDT and CDR2 YYEEEE. CDR3 loop: CASSKGQGVNQPQHF. The CDR3 nucleotides read TGTGCCAGCAGCAAAGGACAGGGGGTCAATCAGCCCCAGCATTTT.

This chain joins TRBV7-3 and TRBJ2-1, with 7 nucleotides matching TRBD2. The germline CDR1 and CDR2 sequences are SGHTA and FQGTGA. The CDR3 is 15 amino acids. Trimming removed 6 bases from V and 0 bases from J; junction bases left unmatched: 5. CDR3 DNA sequence: TGTGCCAGCAGTCCCACGGGGGGCTCCTACAATGAGCAGTTCTTC. Encoded protein: CASSPTGGSYNEQFF.

The chain recombines TRBV5-4 with TRBJ2-7; tentative D call: TRBD1 (5 bases). Deletions cut 4 bases from V and 2 bases from J, with 7 bases between. The CDR3 loop spans 12 amino acids. Looked up from germline, CDR1 is SGHNT and CDR2 is YYREEE (reference sequence). As DNA, the CDR3 is TGTGCCAGCAGCGCGGACACCTACGAGCAGTACTTC. Amino acids: CASSADTYEQYF. The full variable domain, in which reference TRBV5-4 and TRBJ2-7 provide the parts outside the CDR3, is ETGVTQSPTHLIKTRGQQVTLRCSSQSGHNTVSWYQQALGQGPQFIFQYYREEENGRGNFPPRFSGLQFPNYSSELNVNALELDDSALYLCASSADTYEQYFGPGTRLTVT.

This rearrangement joins TRBV11-3 to TRBJ2-7, with D tentatively TRBD2 (6 bases). Germline-derived CDR1 and CDR2 are SGHNT and YENEEA. This CDR3 is built from 14 residues. V was shortened by 4 bases and J by 2 bases, with 12 bases between the two germline ends. In DNA form, the CDR3 reads TGTGCCAGCAGCTCGCTAGCGTCCCCCTACGAGCAGTACTTC. It yields the protein CASSSLASPYEQYF. The full variable domain, with the rest looked up from reference TRBV11-3 and TRBJ2-7, is EAGVVQSPRYKIIEKKQPVAFWCNPISGHNTLYWYLQNLGQGPELLIRYENEEAVDDSQLPKDRFSAERLKGVDSTLKIQPAELGDSAVYLCASSSLASPYEQYFGPGTRLTVT.

This clone was counted a few times. An end of the junction does not agree with germline; a read error may underlie this. The J gene is TRBJ1-2, the V gene TRBV29-1; D gene unclear. The CDR3 runs to 10 residues. CDR1 and CDR2 (germline): SQVTM, ANQGSEA. CDR3 residues: CSVLEERVAF. The CDR3 DNA sequence: TGCAGCGTCTTGGAAGAGAGGGTCGCCTTC.

The chain recombines TRBV25-1 with TRBJ1-5; D ambiguous. V gave up 8 bases and J gave up 7 bases, with 9 bases separating them. This CDR3 spans 11 amino acids. In germline, CDR1 is MGHDK, CDR2 SYGVNS. The DNA for the CDR3 is TGTGCCAGCTGCCCCCGCCAGCCCCAGCATTTT. It yields the protein CASCPRQPQHF.